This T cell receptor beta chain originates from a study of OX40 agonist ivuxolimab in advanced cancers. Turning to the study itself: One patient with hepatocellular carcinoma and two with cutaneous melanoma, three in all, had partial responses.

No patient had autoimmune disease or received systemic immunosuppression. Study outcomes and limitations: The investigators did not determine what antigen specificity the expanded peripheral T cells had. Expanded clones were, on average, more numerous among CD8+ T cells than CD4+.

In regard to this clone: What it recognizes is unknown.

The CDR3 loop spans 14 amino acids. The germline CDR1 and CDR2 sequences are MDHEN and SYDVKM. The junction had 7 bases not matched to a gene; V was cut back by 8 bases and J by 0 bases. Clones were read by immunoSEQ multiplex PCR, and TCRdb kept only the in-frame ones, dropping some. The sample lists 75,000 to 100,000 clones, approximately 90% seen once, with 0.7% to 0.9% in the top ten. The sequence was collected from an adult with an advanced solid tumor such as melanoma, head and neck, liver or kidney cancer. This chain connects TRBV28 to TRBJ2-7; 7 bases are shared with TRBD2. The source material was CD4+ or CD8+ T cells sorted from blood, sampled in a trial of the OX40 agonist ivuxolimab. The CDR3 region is CASDPSGHSYEQYF. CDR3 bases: TGTGCCAGCGACCCTAGCGGTCACTCCTACGAGCAGTACTTC.